What follows are 23 T cell receptor beta chains derived from one specimen sequenced in a study of cytomegalovirus exposure and HLA in healthy donors (dated by TCRdb to the late 2010s). Library generation was performed with the immunoSEQ multiplex PCR assay. In its TCRdb copy, this immuneACCESS table keeps in-frame sequences only and misses some clones. Where compared with another copy, unresolved V genes explain less than half of these, and the others have no known cause. This sample is represented by under 300,000 clones; approximately 86% of them were singletons. The biggest ten clones account for 0.95% to 1.5% of the sample. The sample taken for sequencing was PBMCs. Receptors originate from a woman in her twenties or thirties in good health and CMV-seropositive.

The chain recombines TRBV7-2 with TRBJ2-7; D not resolved. This CDR3 spans 12 amino acids. Trimming removed 1 base from V and 4 bases from J, with 5 bases in between. The germline CDR1 and CDR2 sequences are SGHTA and FQGNSA. The CDR3 protein is CASSLVRYEQYF. Here the CDR3 DNA reads TGTGCCAGCAGCTTAGTCCGGTACGAGCAGTACTTC.

The genes are TRBV5-1 and TRBJ2-7, with D unresolved. The V gene's germline CDR1 is SGHRS and CDR2 YFSETQ. This CDR3 has 15 residues. Between the trimmed V and J ends, which lost 2 bases and 3 bases, there was a span of 15 bases. CDR3 bases: TGCGCCAGCAGCTTAGGTCTCCAAGGCGGCTACGAGCAGTACTTC. Amino acids: CASSLGLQGGYEQYF.

This rearrangement joins TRBV5-6 to TRBJ2-7; TRBD1 agrees at 10 bases. Germline V gene sequence: CDR1 SGHDT, CDR2 YYEEEE. V lost 7 bases to trimming and J lost 0 bases; unmatched junction nucleotides: 7. This CDR3 region has 15 residues. The CDR3 here is CASGSGTGVSYEQYF. The CDR3 DNA is TGTGCCAGCGGATCCGGGACAGGGGTCTCCTACGAGCAGTACTTC.

This rearrangement joins TRBV6-1 to TRBJ2-2; TRBD2 matches 8 bases. V shed 1 base, J shed 6 bases, and the junction held 10 bases outside the gene matches. The CDR3 has 17 residues. The germline V gene has CDR1 MNHNS and CDR2 SASEGT. CDR3 in DNA: TGTGCCAGCAGTGAAGAATTAGGACGGGAGGGCCCCGGGGAGCTGTTTTTT. Amino acids: CASSEELGREGPGELFF.

The gene calls are TRBV27 and TRBJ2-3; D possibly corresponds to TRBD2 (5 bases). CDR3 length: 14 residues. The ends were cut back, 5 bases at V and 2 bases at J, with 11 bases in the middle. From germline, CDR1 is MNHEY and CDR2 SMNVEV (reference sequence). CDR3 loop: CASSPRGITDTQYF. The CDR3 region has the DNA TGTGCCAGCAGTCCTCGGGGTATCACAGATACGCAGTATTTT.

The rearrangement uses TRBV7-9 and TRBJ2-1; D is uncertain. The CDR3 runs to 15 residues. CDR1 SEHNR and CDR2 FQNEAQ come from the germline V gene (reference sequence). Trimming took off 1 base at V and 2 bases at J, with 9 bases between the two ends. CDR3 sequence (DNA): TGTGCCAGCAGCTTAGGTGGCGGAACCTACAATGAGCAGTTCTTC. This encodes CASSLGGGTYNEQFF.

J is TRBJ1-2 and V is TRBV4-1; unclear D gene. The V gene lost 4 bases and the J gene lost 6 bases, with 18 bases spanning the gap. This CDR3 comprises 15 residues. CDR1 and CDR2 (germline): MGHRA, YSYEKL. This CDR3 is CASSLYRSNVNGYTF. Written as DNA, the CDR3 is TGCGCCAGCAGCCTCTACCGGTCCAACGTGAATGGCTACACCTTC.

V usage is TRBV10-1 and J usage is TRBJ1-2, with D perhaps matching TRBD1 (5 bases). V was pared by 4 bases and J by 6 bases, with 12 bases between. Per the germline V gene, CDR1 is WNHNN and CDR2 is SYGVQD (reference sequence). This CDR3 spans 13 amino acids. The CDR3 coding sequence is TGCGCCAGCAGTGCGACAGCCTGGAATGGCTACACCTTC. It codes for CASSATAWNGYTF.

The DNA of the CDR3 is TGTGCCAGCAGTGAAGCGCGTGCTAATCAGCCCCAGCATTTT. It translates to CASSEARANQPQHF. This chain uses TRBV6-1 with TRBJ1-5; D is unclear. Trimming removed 0 bases at V and 4 bases at J, with 7 bases between. Germline V CDR1 and CDR2: MNHNS, SASEGT. The CDR3 contains 14 residues.

This chain connects TRBV5-4 to TRBJ2-7; TRBD2 matches at 9 bases. The germline V gene encodes CDR1 SGHNT and CDR2 YYREEE (reference sequence). The V and J ends lost 0 bases and 6 bases, in that order; junction bases with no gene match: 10. The CDR3 has 16 amino acids. The CDR3: CASSLGRGRADLEQYF. The CDR3, as DNA: TGTGCCAGCAGCTTGGGTCGCGGGAGGGCCGATCTCGAGCAGTACTTC.

The V and J genes are TRBV11-2 and TRBJ2-7, with D possibly matching TRBD2 (6 bases). Germline V gene data show CDR1 as SGHAT and CDR2 as FQNNGV. Trimming cost V 5 bases and J 3 bases, with 17 bases left between them. The CDR3 length is 15 residues. The CDR3 here is CASSARPGGNYEQYF. CDR3 sequence (DNA): TGTGCCAGCAGCGCCCGCCCCGGGGGTAACTACGAGCAGTACTTC.

The chain is built from TRBV4-2 and TRBJ2-1, with TRBD2 matching over 13 bases. Trimming removed 6 bases from V and 5 bases from J; junction bases left unmatched: 13. From germline, CDR1 is LGHNA and CDR2 YNFKEQ. The CDR3 covers 18 residues. This CDR3 is CASRPTTLAGGKNNEQFF. In nucleotides, the CDR3 is TGTGCCAGCAGGCCCACGACACTAGCGGGAGGGAAGAACAATGAGCAGTTCTTC.

This clone was picked up a small number of times. The chain links TRBV6-5 to TRBJ2-7; D is undetermined. The germline CDR1 and CDR2 sequences are MNHEY and SVGAGI. The CDR3 runs to 13 residues. The germline V and J ends were trimmed by 2 bases and 3 bases, with 8 bases remaining between them. The CDR3 DNA sequence: TGTGCCAGCAGTTACCGTGAGTACTACGAGCAGTACTTC. Its protein is CASSYREYYEQYF.

The chain combines TRBV2 with TRBJ2-3; D not resolved. CDR1 is SNHLY and CDR2 is FYNNEI in the germline V gene. This CDR3 spans 14 amino acids. Trimming took 8 bases from V and 2 from J, leaving 14 bases between them. DNA of the CDR3: TGTGCCAGCCCCACTAACAAAAACACAGATACGCAGTATTTT. Translation: CASPTNKNTDTQYF.

This clone was observed once. The chain couples TRBV6-4 to TRBJ2-1, with 8 bases aligning to TRBD2. V shed 3 bases, J shed 0 bases, and the junction held 4 bases outside the gene matches. The germline CDR1 and CDR2 sequences are MRHNA and SNTAGT. The CDR3 is 16 residues long. The CDR3 nucleotides are TGTGCCAGCAGTGAACTAGCGGAATTCTCCTACAATGAGCAGTTCTTC. Translated: CASSELAEFSYNEQFF.

This chain connects TRBV7-8 to TRBJ2-6; a weak D match, TRBD1 (5 bases). Germline CDR1 is SGHVS and CDR2 is FQNEAQ. The CDR3 covers 19 residues. Trimming removed 3 bases at V and 1 base at J, with 19 bases between. The CDR3 is CASSFQSGAGISGANVLTF. The CDR3 nucleotides read TGTGCCAGCAGCTTTCAATCTGGGGCAGGAATTTCTGGGGCCAACGTCCTGACTTTC.

The chain employs TRBV7-2 and TRBJ1-5; 7 nucleotides line up with TRBD1. J gave up 11 bases and V 1 base, and 11 bases lay outside the gene matches. CDR3 length: 15 residues. The germline CDR1 and CDR2 sequences are SGHTA and FQGNSA. The CDR3 region is CASSLEVRVDRAQHF. The CDR3 DNA reads TGTGCCAGCAGCTTAGAAGTAAGGGTCGACAGGGCCCAGCATTTT.

The gene calls are TRBV19 and TRBJ1-1; 8 nucleotides match TRBD1. With 4 bases clipped from V and 4 bases from J, the junction kept 8 bases outside the gene matches. Germline V gene data show CDR1 as LNHDA and CDR2 as SQIVND (reference sequence). This CDR3 is 15 amino acids long. The CDR3 loop reads CASSTSPTGGTEAFF. The CDR3 nucleotides are TGTGCCAGTAGTACTTCCCCTACAGGGGGCACTGAAGCTTTCTTT.

The chain uses TRBV14 and TRBJ2-4, with TRBD1 identical over 11 bases. This CDR3 region has 15 residues. Trimming at V came to 0 bases and at J to 6 bases, leaving 1 base not matched to a gene. The germline CDR1 and CDR2 sequences are SGHDN and FVKESK. The CDR3 bases are TGTGCCAGCAGCCAAGACGGGACAGGGGGAAACATTCAGTACTTC. It yields the protein CASSQDGTGGNIQYF.

This chain links TRBV30 with TRBJ2-7; D perhaps matches TRBD1 (6 bases). V was cut by 4 bases and J by 0 bases, with 16 bases left in between. Germline V gene data show CDR1 as GTSNPN and CDR2 as SVGIG (reference sequence). The CDR3 runs 15 residues. CDR3 in amino acids: CAWTTDSPSSYEQYF. The CDR3 DNA is TGTGCCTGGACCACGGACAGTCCTAGCTCCTACGAGCAGTACTTC.

This clone was counted once. V is TRBV7-9 and J is TRBJ1-2; D not certain. Germline CDR1 SEHNR, CDR2 FQNEAQ (reference sequence). Between the trimmed V and J ends, which lost 2 bases and 7 bases, there was a span of 5 bases. This CDR3 spans 11 amino acids. This chain's CDR3 is CASSLLSGYTF. The CDR3 coding sequence is TGTGCCAGCAGCTTACTTAGTGGCTACACCTTC.

This rearrangement joins TRBV28 to TRBJ1-4, with 7 positions matching TRBD1. V shed 5 bases and J 8 bases; nucleotides not matched to a gene: 8. In germline, CDR1 is MDHEN, CDR2 SYDVKM. This CDR3 comprises 14 residues. CDR3 in amino acids: CASSPRDSVEKLFF. The CDR3 coding sequence is TGTGCCAGCAGTCCCCGGGACAGTGTGGAAAAACTGTTTTTT.

This clone was recorded a few times. V and J are TRBV6-1 and TRBJ1-2; unclear D gene. Deletions cut 6 bases from V and 4 bases from J, with 18 bases between. Germline V gene data show CDR1 as MNHNS and CDR2 as SASEGT. This CDR3 has 15 residues. The CDR3 here is CASRGNRDGVYGYTF. CDR3 nucleotides: TGTGCCAGCAGGGGAAATCGTGACGGGGTCTATGGCTACACCTTC.